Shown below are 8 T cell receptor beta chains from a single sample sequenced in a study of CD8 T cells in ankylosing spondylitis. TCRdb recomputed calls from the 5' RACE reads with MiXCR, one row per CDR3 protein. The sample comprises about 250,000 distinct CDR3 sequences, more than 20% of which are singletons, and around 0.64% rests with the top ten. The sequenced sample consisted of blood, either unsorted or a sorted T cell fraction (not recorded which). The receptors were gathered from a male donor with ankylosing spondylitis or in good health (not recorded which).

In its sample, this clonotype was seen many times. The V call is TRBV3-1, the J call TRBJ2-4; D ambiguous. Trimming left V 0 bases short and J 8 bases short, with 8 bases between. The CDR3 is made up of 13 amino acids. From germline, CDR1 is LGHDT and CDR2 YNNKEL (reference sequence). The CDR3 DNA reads TGTGCCAGCAGCCAAGATCCCCGCGACATTCAGTACTTC. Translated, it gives CASSQDPRDIQYF.

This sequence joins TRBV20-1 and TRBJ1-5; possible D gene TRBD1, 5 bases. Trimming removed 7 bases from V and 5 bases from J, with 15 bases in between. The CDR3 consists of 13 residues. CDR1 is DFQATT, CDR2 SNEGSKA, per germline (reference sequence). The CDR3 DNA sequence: TGCAGTGTCAATTCAGGGCCTGATCAGCCCCAGCATTTT. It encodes CSVNSGPDQPQHF.

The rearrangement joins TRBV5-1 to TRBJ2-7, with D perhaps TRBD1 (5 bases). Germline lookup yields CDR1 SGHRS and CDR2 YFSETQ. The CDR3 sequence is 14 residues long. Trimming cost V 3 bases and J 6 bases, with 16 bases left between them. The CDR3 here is CASSSRVLPGEQYF. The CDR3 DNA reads TGCGCCAGCAGCTCCAGGGTCCTGCCCGGCGAGCAGTACTTC.

CDR3 region: CSARTPPANYGYTF. The CDR3 region has the DNA TGCAGTGCCCGGACTCCGCCCGCGAACTATGGCTACACCTTC. This chain joins TRBV20-1 and TRBJ1-2; D is undetermined. V gave up 6 bases and J gave up 2 bases, with 16 bases separating them. Germline V gene data show CDR1 as DFQATT and CDR2 as SNEGSKA (reference sequence). The CDR3 runs to 14 residues.

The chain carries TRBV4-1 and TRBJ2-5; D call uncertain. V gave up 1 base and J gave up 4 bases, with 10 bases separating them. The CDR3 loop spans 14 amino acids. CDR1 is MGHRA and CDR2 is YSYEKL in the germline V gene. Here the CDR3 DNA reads TGCGCCAGCAGCCAAGTAAGGCTAGGAGAGACCCAGTACTTC. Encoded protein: CASSQVRLGETQYF.

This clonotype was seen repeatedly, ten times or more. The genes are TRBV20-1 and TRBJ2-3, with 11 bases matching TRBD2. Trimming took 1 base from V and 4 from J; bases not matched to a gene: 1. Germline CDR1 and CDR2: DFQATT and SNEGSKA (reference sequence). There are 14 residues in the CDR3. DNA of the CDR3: TGCAGTGCTAGAGTTAGCGGGGGGGCAGATACGCAGTATTTT. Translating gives CSARVSGGADTQYF.

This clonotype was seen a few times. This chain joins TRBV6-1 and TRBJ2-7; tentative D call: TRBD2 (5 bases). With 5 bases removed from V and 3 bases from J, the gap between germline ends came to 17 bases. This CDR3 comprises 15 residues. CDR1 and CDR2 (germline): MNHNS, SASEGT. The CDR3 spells CASSLGLDLNYEQYF. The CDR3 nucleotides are TGTGCCAGCAGTCTTGGACTGGATCTTAACTACGAGCAGTACTTC.

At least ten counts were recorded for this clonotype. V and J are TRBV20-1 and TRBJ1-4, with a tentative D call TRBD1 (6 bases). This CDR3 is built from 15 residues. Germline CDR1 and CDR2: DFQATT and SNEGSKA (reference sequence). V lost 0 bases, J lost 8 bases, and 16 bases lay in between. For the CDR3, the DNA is TGCAGTGCTAGAGATTTGGAGTTAAGGGGGGAAAAACTGTTTTTT. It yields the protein CSARDLELRGEKLFF.